This record concerns one T cell receptor beta chain sequence. The antigen this receptor binds is unknown. It has no much larger one-base neighbor in the sample; base qualities were not kept. This specimen comes from a study of blood T cell repertoires in COVID-19 (dated by TCRdb to about 2020). Notes on the research overall: For ImmuneRACE Cohort 3, a participant was defined as recovered based on two consecutive negative NP/OP PCR tests, clearance by a healthcare professional, or resolution of symptoms. Samples covering the acute and convalescent phases of COVID-19 were provided by collaborators in the United States, Italy and Spain. The material from the prospective study consisted of cDNA or gDNA derived from T cells, B-cell-depleted T cells, or PBMCs. Deeply sampled blood TCRbeta repertoires from subjects exposed to, actively infected with, or recovered from COVID-19 were included in the dataset. The repertoires were released in a freely available public database meant as a resource for research on the immune response to SARS-CoV-2. Samples were obtained from the ongoing ImmuneRACE study (first 160 participants) and from about 1,300 subjects provided by 6 global collaborators. A de-identified subject ID, COVID-19 status, age in years and sex were almost always included in the sample metadata. Where available, HLA class I and class II types were obtained from metadata supplied by the sample provider rather than from assay-based typing.

In the prospective study, participants were about 18 to 95 years old, resided in about two dozen geographic areas of the United States, and were enrolled through a virtual design. To assign participants to cohorts, the prospective study relied on clinical history that participants themselves reported in a screening survey and a study questionnaire. In the prospective study, mobile phlebotomists collected whole blood, serum and a nasopharyngeal or oropharyngeal swab from each participant. Over a roughly two-month period, participants in the prospective study had the option of providing additional blood draws and questionnaires. Prospective study blood samples were shipped either frozen or at room temperature before DNA extraction. Results the study describes overall, beyond this receptor: The amount of clinical and demographic metadata varied by source and participant and was provided uncurated.

TCRbeta CDR3 regions were amplified from genomic DNA by means of the immunoSEQ Assay, a bias-controlled multiplex PCR. The published analysis was carried out like this. The number of nucleated cells in each sample was estimated from the amplification of reference gene primers within the assay. To quantify the absolute abundance of each unique TCRbeta CDR3 rearrangement, sequence reads were collapsed and filtered. For each sample, productive Simpson clonality was calculated by taking the square root of Simpson's diversity index across productive rearrangements. Here the immuneACCESS table is served through TCRdb, limited to in-frame sequences with V and J called. Missing clones are a known gap in these copies; in checked studies unresolved V genes cover under half, and the rest lacks a known reason. The DNA gave D and trimming, while V, J and clone size come from that table. For this sample the table gives around 360,000 clones, of which more than 70% were detected only once. Together, the top ten hold roughly 2% of the sample.

The germline V gene sets CDR1 to MDHEN and CDR2 to SYDVKM. The junction shows trimming of 3 bases on V and 3 bases on J, plus 3 bases between the germline ends. The CDR3 runs 11 amino acids, cysteine and phenylalanine included. Just the 33-base CDR3 DNA is kept, in frame starting at base 1. What was sequenced was PBMCs or T cells enriched from blood (not recorded which). The origin of this receptor is a man aged 40-49 years in a cohort exposed to, infected with or recovered from COVID-19 (not recorded which). The V and J segments used are TRBV28 and TRBJ2-7; the D gene cannot be named for sure. The DNA reads as follows: TGTGCCAGCAGTTTTTACTACGAGCAGTACTTC. Translated, it gives CASSFYYEQYF.